This is a list of T cell receptor beta chains from one sample in a study of blood T cell repertoires in COVID-19. Only in-frame clones appear in the TCRdb table, and some are missing; sequencing was by immunoSEQ multiplex PCR. The sample records about 210,000 clones, roughly 94% being singletons. Input material: peripheral blood. The receptors shown here come from a man aged 25 to 40 with acute or convalescent COVID-19. Each CDR3 is given without its conserved first and last residue. Fields, in order: clone size, J gene, V gene, D gene, CDR3 protein. D genes are given only for firm matches. Rows give clone size only sometimes, using once, few, many, or a class for an expanded clone.

clone_size: -; j_call: TRBJ2-3; v_call: TRBV30; d_call: TRBD1; cdr3_aa: AWSAPLFSTGSDTQY
clone_size: -; j_call: TRBJ2-5; v_call: TRBV29-1; d_call: -; cdr3_aa: SVEGTGGVETQY
clone_size: -; j_call: TRBJ1-1; v_call: TRBV7-9; d_call: -; cdr3_aa: ASSPIDTEAF
clone_size: -; j_call: TRBJ2-3; v_call: TRBV7-9; d_call: TRBD1; cdr3_aa: ASSLGQGADTQY
clone_size: -; j_call: TRBJ1-1; v_call: TRBV6-5; d_call: -; cdr3_aa: ASSRSGGRDTEAF
clone_size: -; j_call: TRBJ2-7; v_call: TRBV5-1; d_call: -; cdr3_aa: ASSLLSVTYEQY
clone_size: -; j_call: TRBJ2-5; v_call: TRBV5-6; d_call: -; cdr3_aa: ASNVYQGIQETQY
clone_size: -; j_call: TRBJ2-3; v_call: TRBV29-1; d_call: -; cdr3_aa: SVGGQTPATDTQY
clone_size: -; j_call: TRBJ2-5; v_call: TRBV6-5; d_call: -; cdr3_aa: ASSYTSLGTQY
clone_size: once; j_call: TRBJ2-3; v_call: TRBV5-4; d_call: TRBD1; cdr3_aa: ASSSAPGQGADTQY
clone_size: few; j_call: TRBJ1-1; v_call: TRBV19; d_call: TRBD1; cdr3_aa: ASSIGGTGATEAF
clone_size: -; j_call: TRBJ1-1; v_call: TRBV7-9; d_call: -; cdr3_aa: ASSGDSTEAF
clone_size: -; j_call: TRBJ1-3; v_call: TRBV5-1; d_call: -; cdr3_aa: ASSLVGQGMSGNTIY
clone_size: once; j_call: TRBJ1-1; v_call: TRBV4-2; d_call: -; cdr3_aa: ASSHARGVNTEAF
clone_size: -; j_call: TRBJ1-5; v_call: TRBV9; d_call: TRBD1; cdr3_aa: ASSARTGGQPQH
clone_size: -; j_call: TRBJ2-7; v_call: TRBV7-9; d_call: TRBD1; cdr3_aa: ASTVGQGRHDEQY
clone_size: -; j_call: TRBJ2-1; v_call: TRBV4-1; d_call: -; cdr3_aa: ASSHYPHPLPYNEQF
clone_size: -; j_call: TRBJ2-3; v_call: TRBV7-2; d_call: -; cdr3_aa: ASSSRGNLISDTQY
clone_size: -; j_call: TRBJ2-7; v_call: TRBV18; d_call: TRBD1; cdr3_aa: ASSLQGVTVYEQY
clone_size: -; j_call: TRBJ2-1; v_call: TRBV5-1; d_call: -; cdr3_aa: ASSLIPGTYNEQF
clone_size: -; j_call: TRBJ1-3; v_call: TRBV6-4; d_call: -; cdr3_aa: ASRTLDIAIFNSGNTIY
clone_size: -; j_call: TRBJ2-5; v_call: TRBV10-2; d_call: -; cdr3_aa: ASSDRGETQY
clone_size: -; j_call: TRBJ2-7; v_call: TRBV19; d_call: -; cdr3_aa: ASSMAGNEQY
clone_size: few; j_call: TRBJ1-6; v_call: TRBV18; d_call: TRBD1; cdr3_aa: ASSPTLGQGNSPLH
clone_size: -; j_call: TRBJ1-2; v_call: TRBV6-5; d_call: TRBD1; cdr3_aa: ASHSRGTGDGYT
clone_size: -; j_call: TRBJ1-5; v_call: TRBV28; d_call: TRBD1; cdr3_aa: ASSPSGQALKPQH
clone_size: -; j_call: TRBJ1-1; v_call: TRBV29-1; d_call: -; cdr3_aa: SVGMGRKNTEAF
clone_size: -; j_call: TRBJ2-1; v_call: TRBV12-3/TRBV12-4; d_call: -; cdr3_aa: ASSFYREQF
clone_size: -; j_call: TRBJ2-1; v_call: TRBV28; d_call: TRBD1; cdr3_aa: ASRISGQGDQF
clone_size: -; j_call: TRBJ2-5; v_call: TRBV5-1; d_call: TRBD2; cdr3_aa: ASSVTPGLGGETQY
clone_size: few; j_call: TRBJ2-7; v_call: TRBV14; d_call: TRBD1; cdr3_aa: ASSPGQGVYEQY
clone_size: -; j_call: TRBJ1-4; v_call: TRBV9; d_call: -; cdr3_aa: ASSVDIGGVKEKLF
clone_size: -; j_call: TRBJ2-7; v_call: TRBV18; d_call: -; cdr3_aa: ASSSLDSSYEQY
clone_size: once; j_call: TRBJ2-7; v_call: TRBV27; d_call: TRBD1; cdr3_aa: ASSSPGTGSRKQY
clone_size: -; j_call: TRBJ1-3; v_call: TRBV28; d_call: -; cdr3_aa: ASMSSDGSGNTIY
clone_size: -; j_call: TRBJ1-5; v_call: TRBV9; d_call: -; cdr3_aa: ADAAGEGLNQPQH
clone_size: -; j_call: TRBJ1-1; v_call: TRBV28; d_call: -; cdr3_aa: ASSFSIGYTLRLRTGEAF
clone_size: -; j_call: TRBJ1-2; v_call: TRBV4-1; d_call: TRBD1; cdr3_aa: ASSQARGTGGVGGYGYT
clone_size: -; j_call: TRBJ2-1; v_call: TRBV28; d_call: TRBD1; cdr3_aa: ASGQGVDEQF
clone_size: -; j_call: TRBJ2-2; v_call: TRBV6-5; d_call: -; cdr3_aa: ASTPGDVRELF
clone_size: -; j_call: TRBJ1-2; v_call: TRBV12-3/TRBV12-4; d_call: -; cdr3_aa: ASSPDRNYGYT
clone_size: -; j_call: TRBJ2-5; v_call: TRBV27; d_call: TRBD2; cdr3_aa: ASSSTGTSGNQETQY
clone_size: -; j_call: TRBJ2-2; v_call: TRBV7-2; d_call: -; cdr3_aa: ASRRKTSLTGELF
clone_size: once; j_call: TRBJ1-5; v_call: TRBV4-1; d_call: TRBD1; cdr3_aa: ASSPTGGNQPQH
clone_size: -; j_call: TRBJ2-1; v_call: TRBV2; d_call: TRBD1; cdr3_aa: ASHRRDRDFNEQF
clone_size: -; j_call: TRBJ2-5; v_call: TRBV5-1; d_call: TRBD1; cdr3_aa: ASSWGQKKETQY
clone_size: -; j_call: TRBJ1-3; v_call: TRBV3-1/TRBV3-2; d_call: -; cdr3_aa: ASSLSLSGGRINTIY
clone_size: -; j_call: TRBJ2-3; v_call: TRBV3-1/TRBV3-2; d_call: -; cdr3_aa: ASSQDLPGMFTDTQY
clone_size: -; j_call: TRBJ2-5; v_call: TRBV5-1; d_call: -; cdr3_aa: ASSSRGETQY
clone_size: -; j_call: TRBJ1-5; v_call: TRBV2; d_call: -; cdr3_aa: ASRPDSDHQPQH
clone_size: -; j_call: TRBJ2-7; v_call: TRBV6-5; d_call: -; cdr3_aa: ASSLAGTGEQY
clone_size: -; j_call: TRBJ2-7; v_call: TRBV15; d_call: TRBD1; cdr3_aa: ATSSSGQPYEQY
clone_size: -; j_call: TRBJ2-2; v_call: TRBV6-5; d_call: -; cdr3_aa: ASSLRQANTGELF
clone_size: -; j_call: TRBJ2-3; v_call: TRBV5-5; d_call: TRBD1; cdr3_aa: ASSSDGTGGLDTQY
clone_size: -; j_call: TRBJ2-3; v_call: TRBV9; d_call: -; cdr3_aa: ASSVGIGAGTDTQY
clone_size: -; j_call: TRBJ1-2; v_call: TRBV3-1/TRBV3-2; d_call: -; cdr3_aa: ASSQVSLANYGYT
clone_size: -; j_call: TRBJ1-2; v_call: TRBV6-6; d_call: TRBD1; cdr3_aa: AGGGVRGHFYGYT
clone_size: once; j_call: TRBJ2-3; v_call: TRBV5-1; d_call: -; cdr3_aa: ASSPGVQSTDTQY